The 27 T cell receptor beta chains below all came from one sample that was sequenced in a study of blood T cell repertoires in COVID-19. Produced via immunoSEQ multiplex PCR; TCRdb's table is partial and in-frame only. The table has 150,000 to 200,000 clones, around four fifths seen once. The sample taken for sequencing was peripheral blood. The receptors shown here come from a man aged 40-49 years who had recovered from COVID-19.

The gene calls are TRBV3-1 (or the pseudogene TRBV3-2) and TRBJ2-5; D call uncertain. The CDR3 is 12 amino acids. The germline CDR1 and CDR2 sequences are LGHDT and YNNKEL (reference sequence). V lost 4 bases, J lost 5 bases, and 8 bases lay in between. CDR3 region: CASSRSGETQYF. CDR3 coding DNA: TGTGCCAGCAGCCGGTCGGGTGAGACCCAGTACTTC.

J is TRBJ1-5 and V is TRBV7-9, with 7 bases fitting TRBD1. Germline CDR1 SEHNR, CDR2 FQNEAQ (reference sequence). The CDR3 has 15 amino acids. Trimming cost V 2 bases and J 10 bases; bases outside gene matches: 11. DNA of the CDR3: TGTGCCAGCAGCTTATCATTGGGGCCAGGGGGTCCCCAGCATTTT. This translates into CASSLSLGPGGPQHF.

The CDR3 loop reads CASTRGGEGQPQHF. The CDR3 nucleotides read TGTGCCAGCACCCGGGGGGGGGAGGGACAGCCCCAGCATTTT. The J gene is TRBJ1-5, the V gene TRBV7-8; D is possibly TRBD1 (5 bases). Trimming stripped 7 bases from V and 7 bases from J, with 17 bases between. The germline CDR1 and CDR2 sequences are SGHVS and FQNEAQ. The length of the CDR3 is 14 residues.

The chain has TRBV5-1 and TRBJ1-2; possible D gene TRBD1, 5 bases. CDR1 is SGHRS and CDR2 is YFSETQ in the germline V gene. This CDR3 comprises 14 residues. Trimming took off 0 bases at V and 8 bases at J, with 14 bases between the two ends. The CDR3, as DNA: TGCGCCAGCAGCTTGGTTCTAGGGGATTCGGGCTACACCTTC. It translates to CASSLVLGDSGYTF.

The rearrangement joins TRBV4-3 to TRBJ1-1; 7 nucleotides line up with TRBD1. Per germline, CDR1 LGHNA and CDR2 YSLEER. The CDR3 is 13 residues long. Trimming at V came to 2 bases and at J to 5 bases, leaving 2 bases not matched to a gene. CDR3 loop: CASSQIQGTEAFF. CDR3 DNA sequence: TGCGCCAGCAGCCAAATACAGGGGACTGAAGCTTTCTTT.

V usage is TRBV19 and J usage is TRBJ1-5, with TRBD1 matching over 7 bases. Germline lookup yields CDR1 LNHDA and CDR2 SQIVND (reference sequence). Losses at the gene ends were 6 bases for V and 5 bases for J; bases not matched to a gene: 10. This CDR3 has 15 residues. CDR3 residues: CASSSSSGGDQPQHF. In DNA, the CDR3 is TGTGCCAGTAGCTCATCATCAGGGGGAGATCAGCCCCAGCATTTT.

The chain is built from TRBV5-1 and TRBJ2-5, with D possibly being TRBD1 (6 bases). Germline CDR1 reads SGHRS; CDR2 reads YFSETQ. This CDR3 is built from 14 residues. The V end lost 4 bases, the J end lost 1 base, and 11 bases lay between the germline ends. The CDR3 DNA reads as TGCGCCAGCAGCACACGGACAGTCCAAGAGACCCAGTACTTC. Translating it yields CASSTRTVQETQYF.

This chain connects TRBV28 to TRBJ1-5; maybe TRBD1 (5 bases). Trimming removed 7 bases at V and 0 bases at J, with 16 bases between. Germline V lookup: CDR1 MDHEN, CDR2 SYDVKM. This CDR3 contains 16 residues. This CDR3 reads CASNTDRLHSNQPQHF. The CDR3 DNA is TGTGCCAGCAACACCGACAGATTACATAGCAATCAGCCCCAGCATTTT.

CDR3 loop: CASSPLAGMGFSYNEQFF. CDR3 nucleotides: TGCGCCAGCAGCCCCCTAGCGGGGATGGGTTTCTCCTACAATGAGCAGTTCTTC. The chain uses TRBV4-1 and TRBJ2-1, with TRBD2 matching 9 bases. J was trimmed by 0 bases and V by 4 bases; bases with no gene match: 10. CDR1 is MGHRA, CDR2 YSYEKL, per germline. This CDR3 region has 18 residues.

The chain employs TRBV5-1 and TRBJ2-3, with 7 bases aligning to TRBD2. V shed 9 bases and J 5 bases; nucleotides not matched to a gene: 12. The germline V gene encodes CDR1 SGHRS and CDR2 YFSETQ. The CDR3 spans 14 residues. CDR3 loop: CATYWSPGGDTQYF. CDR3 sequence (DNA): TGCGCCACCTATTGGAGTCCGGGAGGAGATACGCAGTATTTT.

Comment on this clone: One end of the junction fails to match germline, which may point to a read error. The chain employs TRBV5-4 and TRBJ2-5; maybe TRBD2 (5 bases). This CDR3 spans 14 amino acids. Germline CDR1 and CDR2: SGHNT and YYREEE (reference sequence). CDR3 loop: CASRLEVEAETQYF. The CDR3 bases are TGTGCCAGCAGATTGGAGGTGGAGGCGGAGACCCAGTACTTC.

The V and J genes are TRBV6-5 and TRBJ1-5; 8 nucleotides agree with TRBD1. The germline V gene has CDR1 MNHEY and CDR2 SVGAGI. J was trimmed by 7 bases and V by 6 bases; bases with no gene match: 8. CDR3 length: 14 residues. The CDR3 nucleotides are TGTGCCAGCAGGGCGGGACAGGCGGGACAGCCCCAGCATTTT. This gives the protein CASRAGQAGQPQHF.

V and J are TRBV9 and TRBJ2-7, with D possibly TRBD1 on 5 matching bases. CDR1 SGDLS and CDR2 YYNGEE come from the germline V gene. The CDR3 length is 14 residues. V lost 0 bases and J 4 bases, leaving 11 bases between the germline ends. The CDR3 nucleotides read TGTGCCAGCAGCGTAGGCTCAGGGCTATACGAGCAGTACTTC. Residues: CASSVGSGLYEQYF.

This chain's CDR3 is CASSYARGLSGNTIYF. In nucleotides, the CDR3 is TGTGCCAGCAGTTACGCTAGGGGGCTCTCTGGAAACACCATATATTTT. This sequence joins TRBV6-5 and TRBJ1-3; TRBD1 agrees at 7 bases. Germline-derived CDR1 and CDR2 are MNHEY and SVGAGI. The trim removed 2 bases at V and 0 bases at J, leaving 4 bases unmatched. The CDR3 covers 16 residues.

The chain links TRBV4-2 to TRBJ2-1, with 10 bases lining up with TRBD2. CDR3 length: 16 amino acids. Germline CDR1 and CDR2: LGHNA and YNFKEQ. V lost 2 bases to trimming and J lost 5 bases; unmatched junction nucleotides: 6. CDR3 bases: TGTGCCAGCAGCCAATTCGGAGCGGGGGGGCACAATGAGCAGTTCTTC. It codes for CASSQFGAGGHNEQFF.

The chain links TRBV4-3 to TRBJ2-7; 10 bases are shared with TRBD2. With V trimmed by 3 bases and J by 3 bases, 5 bases remained unmatched. CDR1 is LGHNA, CDR2 YSLEER, per germline. The CDR3 sequence is 15 residues long. The CDR3 sequence: CASSHKLAGVYEQYF. In nucleotides, the CDR3 is TGCGCCAGCAGCCATAAGCTAGCGGGAGTCTACGAGCAGTACTTC.

V gene TRBV4-1 combines with J gene TRBJ1-6; 9 bases are a match to TRBD1. Germline trimming cut 3 bases from V and 6 bases from J; bases unmatched to any gene: 0. Germline loops: CDR1 MGHRA, CDR2 YSYEKL. CDR3 size: 14 residues. CDR3 sequence: CASSQGQGNSPLHF. The CDR3 coding sequence is TGCGCCAGCAGCCAGGGACAGGGTAATTCACCCCTCCACTTT.

The CDR3: CASSRGQMNTEAFF. The CDR3 DNA reads as TGTGCCAGCAGCCGGGGACAGATGAACACTGAAGCTTTCTTT. The chain has TRBV7-2 and TRBJ1-1, with 7 bases fitting TRBD1. The CDR3 spans 14 residues. With 5 bases clipped from V and 0 bases from J, the junction kept 3 bases outside the gene matches. Germline assignment: CDR1 SGHTA and CDR2 FQGNSA.

The rearrangement joins TRBV6-2 or TRBV6-3 to TRBJ2-5; 10 positions agree with TRBD2. Germline lookup yields CDR1 MNHEY and CDR2 SVGEGT. This CDR3 has 14 residues. The V segment lost 5 bases and the J segment 5 bases; nucleotides outside the gene matches: 5. The CDR3 sequence is CASSRSSGGETQYF. DNA of the CDR3: TGTGCCAGCAGTAGATCTAGCGGGGGTGAGACCCAGTACTTC.

The chain couples TRBV19 to TRBJ1-6, with 8 bases identical to TRBD1. After removal of 3 bases from V and 7 bases from J, the junction contained 2 bases not matched to a gene. The germline V gene encodes CDR1 LNHDA and CDR2 SQIVND (reference sequence). CDR3 size: 14 residues. CDR3: CASSIGTGNSPLHF. DNA for the CDR3: TGTGCCAGTAGTATCGGGACAGGCAATTCACCCCTCCACTTT.

The gene calls are TRBV28 and TRBJ2-7; the D gene is possibly TRBD2 (5 bases). Germline CDR1 reads MDHEN; CDR2 reads SYDVKM. Trimming stripped 10 bases from V and 3 bases from J, with 10 bases between. This CDR3 contains 11 residues. CDR3 sequence: CATHGNYEQYF. The CDR3 DNA follows: TGTGCCACCCACGGGAACTACGAGCAGTACTTC.

This chain links TRBV5-1 with TRBJ2-2; D may be TRBD1 (5 bases). In germline, CDR1 is SGHRS, CDR2 YFSETQ. This CDR3 spans 15 amino acids. V gave up 4 bases and J gave up 0 bases, with 10 bases separating them. This CDR3 reads CASSLQEPNTGELFF. DNA of the CDR3: TGCGCCAGCAGCCTACAGGAACCGAACACCGGGGAGCTGTTTTTT.

The chain recombines TRBV1 with TRBJ2-3; the table's D gene call, TRBD2, was not cross checked with the DNA. TRBV1 is a pseudogene segment. CDR3 length equals 17 residues. CDR3 in amino acids: CTSSQDDGGPVTDTQYF. CDR3 DNA: TGCACCAGCAGCCAAGACGACGGGGGGCCAGTCACAGATACGCAGTATTTT.

The rearrangement links TRBV3-1 (or the pseudogene TRBV3-2) to TRBJ2-1; the D is unclear. The CDR3 covers 16 residues. Germline V gene lookup returns CDR1 LGHDT and CDR2 YNNKEL (reference sequence). V lost 0 bases and J lost 6, with 15 bases in between. The CDR3 DNA sequence: TGTGCCAGCAGCCAAGAAAGAAGTGAGGCGGCCAATGAGCAGTTCTTC. It codes for CASSQERSEAANEQFF.

This clone was recorded once. CDR3 loop: CASSQEVQGSTEAFF. The CDR3, as DNA: TGTGCCAGCTCACAAGAGGTTCAGGGGTCTACTGAAGCTTTCTTT. V gene TRBV18 combines with J gene TRBJ1-1; D possibly corresponds to TRBD1 (6 bases). The CDR3 length is 15 residues. V was trimmed by 4 bases and J by 5 bases, leaving 17 bases between them. CDR1 is KGHSH, CDR2 LQKENI, per germline.

The table lists this clone with a count of one. The V call is TRBV7-8, the J call TRBJ2-7; 9 bases are a match to TRBD2. This CDR3 has 15 amino acids. CDR1 and CDR2 from the germline V gene are SGHVS and FQNEAQ. Trimming at V came to 5 bases and at J to 2 bases, leaving 7 bases not matched to a gene. CDR3 sequence (DNA): TGTGCCAGCAGCCAAAGCGGGGGGAAGCCCTACGAGCAGTACTTC. Amino acid sequence: CASSQSGGKPYEQYF.

This clone was seen only once. The chain combines TRBV4-2 with TRBJ2-7; D is possibly TRBD1 (6 bases). CDR1 is LGHNA, CDR2 YNFKEQ, per germline. The CDR3 sequence is 16 residues long. V was clipped by 0 bases and J by 0 bases, with 12 bases between them. The CDR3, as DNA: TGTGCCAGCAGCCAAGACGGGACACCCAGCTCCTACGAGCAGTACTTC. It encodes CASSQDGTPSSYEQYF.